What follows describes a single T cell receptor (beta chain). Its antigen remains unidentified. Germline assignment: CDR1 LNHDA and CDR2 SQIVND (reference sequence). The CDR3 has 14 residues. The J segment lost 3 bases and the V segment lost 4 bases, leaving 4 bases of the junction unmatched. The data were produced by immunoSEQ multiplex PCR, yet TCRdb's version contains in-frame clones alone and is incomplete. Here the sample spans roughly 2.6 million clones, approximately 92% being singletons. A CD45RA+ naive subset and a CD45RA-negative memory subset were split from CD4+ cells. These data come from a study of shared clonotypes between healthy human individuals. Across the study: A donor's plate count was three for CD4 naive and three for CD4 memory; CD8 naive had two and CD8 memory one. Notes on the study in general: The diversity represented, both genetic and in exposure history, was limited by few donors. Clonotypes which were not shared had lower generation probabilities than clonotypes that all four donors shared.

Input material: naive CD4+ T cells sorted from blood. Regarding subset: CD45RA+ positively selected. The chain links TRBV19 to TRBJ1-1; 8 bases agree with TRBD1. This sequence originates from a man younger than 30 in good health. CDR3 in amino acids: CASSKQGDHTEAFF. The CDR3 DNA reads TGTGCCAGTAGTAAACAGGGGGACCACACTGAAGCTTTCTTT. The full variable domain, with the rest looked up from reference TRBV19 and TRBJ1-1, is DGGITQSPKYLFRKEGQNVTLSCEQNLNHDAMYWYRQDPGQGLRLIYYSQIVNDFQKGDIAEGYSVSREKKESFPLTVTSAQKNPTAFYLCASSKQGDHTEAFFGQGTRLTVV.